This T cell receptor beta chain is from a study of molecular identifiers for immune sequencing clone quantification (dated 2018 in TCRdb). Study-level background: For a replicate experiment, the RNA from either 20,000 or 100,000 naive CD8 T cells was divided into five aliquots, and four of those aliquots went on to sequencing. This methods study benchmarked molecular-identifier clustering-based TCR repertoire sequencing (MIDCIRS) and TCR RNA copy counting, using CD8 T cells to do so.

Its CDR3 holds 16 amino acids, cysteine through phenylalanine. The kept DNA is CDR3 alone, 48 bases in frame from the first base. Based on the germline V gene, the CDR1 and CDR2 sequences are SGHVS and FQNEAQ. As to this clonotype: Its antigen is still unknown. A junction end diverges from the germline sequence, so it may reflect a read error.

Naive CD8 T cell libraries were made from approximately 20,000 to 1,000,000 sorted cells using 10%, 30% or 50% of purified RNA. On a BD FACSAria II, naive CD8 T cells were FACS-sorted as CD8+CD4-CCR7+CD45RA+ and collected into RLT Plus buffer. To test detection sensitivity, Jurkat RNA equivalent to under 12 TCR copies was spiked into samples of about 17,000-1,100,000 naive CD8 T cells. CD8 T cells were enriched with RosetteSep CD8+ T Cell Enrichment Cocktail and Ficoll-Paque, followed by ACK red cell lysis. The library was prepared using PCR. The instrument given in TCRdb is NextSeq 500. Bulk TCR libraries were generated as previously described, with the TCR primers listed in Table S5 used. Purification of total RNA was performed with the Qiagen AllPrep DNA/RNA kit. Before analysis, reads from multiple sequencing runs of the same library were pooled. From the authors' description of their analysis: Reads were retained only if their TCR constant sequence matched exactly, and those retained reads were trimmed to 150 nt and grouped according to their 12-nt molecular barcodes. Reads within each barcode group were sub-clustered using a 15% Levenshtein threshold, and quality-weighted consensus sequences were constructed for each RNA molecule. Non-functional sequences were excluded, and lower-count sequences lying one edit away from another sequence were also excluded. Based on a fit of two negative binomial distributions, barcode sub-clusters having less than 20% of the maximum read count were discarded. TCRdb reanalyzed the raw reads on its own, using fastp at Q25 for trimming and MiXCR for clone calling, and kept in-frame beta chains. Each record represents a unique CDR3 protein, reported with the most common genes and DNA among its rows. In this record, the V and J calls reflect TCRdb's handling and not the investigators' own analysis. Across this sample there are some 89,000 distinct CDR3 sequences, with 24% seen only once. The ten most abundant clones make up 0.94% of the sample.

Study-wide findings and limitations: Spiked-in Jurkat TCR RNA equal to a single cell's worth was reported to be detectable even within 1,100,000 naive CD8 T cells. When barcode sub-clustering was not used, chimeric consensus sequences inflated TCR diversity, with chimeras reaching as high as 47%. Highly expanded clone sizes could be underestimated if identical TCR molecules share a barcode. In CMV-specific effector cells, clones with more than 20 RNA copies contained over 98% of molecules, whereas in naive cells such clones contained under 1% of molecules. The naive libraries included spiked-in Jurkat TCR RNA (over nine copies' worth), and this RNA is not part of the donor repertoire. Approximately 2.7 recovered TCR RNA copies per cell were obtained by modeling, versus roughly 10 by digital PCR, implying a capture efficiency of about 30%.

The specimen was naive CD8+ T cells from blood, with Jurkat cell RNA spiked in. In light of the paper, this sample's cell subset or site label describes: FACS-sorted CD8+CD4-CCR7+CD45RA+ naive T cells. The rearrangement joined TRBV7-8 to TRBJ2-7, with a weak D call of TRBD1 (6 bases match). This receptor was identified in a human donor in good health. Some libraries in this study had Jurkat cell RNA spiked in. At the DNA level, the sequence is TGTGCCAGCAGCTCCGACTCCGGGACATATAACTACGAGCGGTACTTC. Its translation is CASSSDSGTYNYERYF.